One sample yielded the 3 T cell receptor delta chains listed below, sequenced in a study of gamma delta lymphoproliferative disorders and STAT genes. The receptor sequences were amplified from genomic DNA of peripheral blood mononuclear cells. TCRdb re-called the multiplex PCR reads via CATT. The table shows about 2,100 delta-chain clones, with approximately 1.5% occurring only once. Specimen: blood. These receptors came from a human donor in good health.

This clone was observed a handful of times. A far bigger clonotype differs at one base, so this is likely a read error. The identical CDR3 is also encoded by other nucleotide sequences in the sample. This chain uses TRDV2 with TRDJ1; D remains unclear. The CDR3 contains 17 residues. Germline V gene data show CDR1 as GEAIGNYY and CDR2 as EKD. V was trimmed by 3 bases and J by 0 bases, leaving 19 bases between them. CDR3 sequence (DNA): TGTGCCTGTGACTCCCTAGCGAGTCGCCGGTACACCGATAAACTCATCTTT. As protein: CACDSLASRRYTDKLIF.

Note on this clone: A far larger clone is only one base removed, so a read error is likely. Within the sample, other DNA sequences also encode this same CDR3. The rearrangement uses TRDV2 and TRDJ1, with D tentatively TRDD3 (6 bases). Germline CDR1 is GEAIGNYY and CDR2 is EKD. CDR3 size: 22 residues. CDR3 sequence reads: CACDTVRFGPEGETLYTDKLIF. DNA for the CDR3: TGTGCCTGTGACACCGTACGATTCGGTCCGGAGGGGGAAACCTTGTACACCGATAAACTCATCTTC.

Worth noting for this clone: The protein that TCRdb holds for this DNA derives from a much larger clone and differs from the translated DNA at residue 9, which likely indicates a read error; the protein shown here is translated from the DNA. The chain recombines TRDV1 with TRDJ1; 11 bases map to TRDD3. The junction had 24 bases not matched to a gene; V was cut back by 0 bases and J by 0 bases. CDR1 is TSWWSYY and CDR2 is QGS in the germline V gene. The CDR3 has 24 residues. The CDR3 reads CALGELLFCALSGGYAVYTDKLIF. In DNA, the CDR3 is TGTGCTCTTGGGGAACTATTGTTCTGCGCACTTAGTGGGGGATACGCAGTGTACACCGATAAACTCATCTTT.